This T cell receptor beta chain originates from a study of cytomegalovirus exposure and HLA in healthy donors. Background on the study: Falling in the Caucasian-associated ancestry cluster were 81% of approximately 410 genotyped donors. Whole-study results and caveats: Earlier analysis looked at TCR beta V segments, and most were productive about 87% or about 30% of the time. As confirmed in vitro, a few CMV-associated chains were specific for CMV antigens.

Comments on this clone: Its antigen is not known.

The germline V and J ends were trimmed by 5 bases and 9 bases, with 14 bases remaining between them. This CDR3 region has 14 residues. Per germline, CDR1 SGHTA and CDR2 FQGTGA. The PCR had 60 Vbeta and 13 Jbeta primers. Profiled with immunoSEQ multiplex PCR; TCRdb holds only in-frame clones, not every one. The data hold some 170,000 clones, with 65% to 90% observed a single time. The gene calls are TRBV7-3 and TRBJ1-6, with a weak D call TRBD1 (6 bases). The sequenced material came from PBMCs. This TCR was recovered from a man over 45 in good health and CMV-seropositive. This CDR3 is CASSPTGGGSPLHF. CDR3 bases: TGTGCCAGCAGCCCAACGGGGGGCGGTTCACCCCTCCACTTT.